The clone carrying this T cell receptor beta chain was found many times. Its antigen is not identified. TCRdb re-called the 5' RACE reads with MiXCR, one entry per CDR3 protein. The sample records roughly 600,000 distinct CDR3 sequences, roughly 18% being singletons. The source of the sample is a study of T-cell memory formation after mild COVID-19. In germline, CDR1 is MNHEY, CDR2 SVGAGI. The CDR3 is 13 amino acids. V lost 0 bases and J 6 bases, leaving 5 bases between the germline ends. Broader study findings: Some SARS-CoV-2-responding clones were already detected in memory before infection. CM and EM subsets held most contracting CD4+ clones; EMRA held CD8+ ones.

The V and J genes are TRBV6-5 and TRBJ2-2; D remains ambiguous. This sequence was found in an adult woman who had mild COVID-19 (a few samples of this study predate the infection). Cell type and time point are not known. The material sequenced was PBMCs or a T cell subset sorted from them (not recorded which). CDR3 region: CASSYSSPGELFF. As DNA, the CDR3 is TGTGCCAGCAGTTACTCTTCCCCCGGGGAGCTGTTTTTT.